The T cell receptor beta chain under discussion was sequenced for a study of breast tumors, draining lymph nodes, adjacent tissues (dated by TCRdb to about 2016). Regarding the research as a whole: Breast cancer patients provided tumor, adjacent nontumor tissue and axillary lymph nodes, and the study compared the TCR beta repertoires across these three sources. In human breast cancer, the study set out to evaluate how tumor, surrounding tissue and draining lymph node repertoires relate to one another and whether T cells may move between these sites.

The investigation overall reported the following: Rather than being directly demonstrated, the conclusion that tumor T cells originate in lymph nodes was presented as consistent with a hypothesis. In luminal-like breast cancer, tumor and nontumor tissue repertoires resembled each other significantly more than in basal-like breast cancer. The data were judged consistent with most tumor T cells deriving from the lymph node and then expanding within tumor tissue. Tumors showed preferential V and J gene usage, and their T-cell repertoire diversity fell below that of lymph nodes yet above that of nontumor tissue.

The run used an Illumina HiSeq 2000. TCR beta chain libraries were generated by multiplex PCR amplification. High-throughput sequencing was used to analyze the amplified TCR beta chain products. TCRdb reprocessed the public reads (quality trimming at Q25 with fastp, clone calling with MiXCR) and kept in-frame beta chains. Each CDR3 protein appears once, grouped with its most common genes and DNA. A total of about 220,000 distinct CDR3 sequences appear in this sample, less than 45% of them only once. The ten largest clones add up to about 3.3% of the sample. This clonotype was seen repeatedly, ten times or more. Its target antigen remains unknown. Per-base quality was not reported, and no clone a single base away is much larger than it. CDR3 length: 15 amino acids, cysteine to phenylalanine. Only the CDR3 portion is preserved as DNA: 45 bases, with reading frame beginning at the first base. V has 4 bases trimmed and J has 1 base trimmed; junction bases matching no gene number 7. Looking up the germline V gene yields CDR1 SGHTA and CDR2 FQGNSA.

The axillary draining lymph nodes of breast cancer patients were the source of the lymph node samples. Sample: axillary lymph node tissue. The chain is made from TRBV7-2 and TRBJ2-7; TRBD1 aligns with 7 central bases. This clonotype originated in a female donor with breast cancer. Some clones in this sample may be carry-over from other donors' samples. The nucleotide sequence is TGTGCCAGCAGCTCCCGGACAGGCCTTTCCTACGAGCAGTACTTC. The translation is CASSSRTGLSYEQYF.